Listed below are T cell receptor beta chains from one sample, sequenced in a study of identical twins. MiXCR, applied by TCRdb to the 5' RACE reads, yields one record per CDR3 protein. The sample lists some 710,000 distinct CDR3 sequences, 6% to 6.5% occurring once. What was sequenced was naive T cells sorted from blood. These receptors all come from a man aged 18-30 years in good health. The CDR3 runs from the conserved cysteine through the conserved F or W. The D gene is left open where the match is weak.

TRBV12-3/TRBV12-4,TRBJ2-2,NA,CASLSRGPRVLGELFF
TRBV24-1,TRBJ2-5,NA,CATSDRDWQKETQYF
TRBV20-1,TRBJ1-4,NA,CSASLEQEKLFF
TRBV30,TRBJ1-2,NA,CAWSVNIGYGYTF
TRBV28,TRBJ2-7,NA,CASSLEAGRASEQYF
TRBV6-2/TRBV6-3,TRBJ2-3,TRBD2,CASSYLGLAVITDTQYF
TRBV30,TRBJ1-2,NA,CAWLQGIGYTF
TRBV5-1,TRBJ2-1,TRBD1,CASSSDPQGASYNEQFF
TRBV15,TRBJ1-3,NA,CATSPDDYSGNTIYF
TRBV7-2,TRBJ2-5,NA,CASRSIRGPQETQYF
TRBV24-1,TRBJ2-5,TRBD1,CATSEQRQGIQETQYF
TRBV12-3/TRBV12-4,TRBJ2-1,NA,CASSPGGGQFF
TRBV5-1,TRBJ2-1,NA,CASSLDRPYNEQFF
TRBV27,TRBJ2-7,TRBD2,CASSLMGLAVYEQYF
TRBV5-1,TRBJ1-4,NA,CASSLGDTTNEKLFF
TRBV11-2,TRBJ2-7,TRBD2,CASSLSLAGGFYEQYF
TRBV24-1,TRBJ2-1,TRBD2,CATSPGLAGGGRYNEQFF